What follows describes a single T cell receptor beta chain. The sample comes from a study of T cell changes during pregnancy in multiple sclerosis. Some clones are missing from TCRdb's copy, which holds only in-frame ones; the method was immunoSEQ multiplex PCR. There are 50,000 to 65,000 clones in the sample; 90% to 95% occur only once, and over 0.8% lies in the top ten. Germline values: CDR1 MNHNS, CDR2 SASEGT. The CDR3 consists of 12 residues. The germline V and J ends were trimmed by 10 bases and 4 bases, with 13 bases remaining between them. Sequenced material: peripheral blood, taken in the first trimester of pregnancy. The chain has TRBV6-1 and TRBJ2-5; the D gene is possibly TRBD1 (5 bases). This receptor was obtained from a female donor with multiple sclerosis, enrolled in a pregnancy study. CDR3 region: CAISQVRETQYF. CDR3 bases: TGTGCCATCTCACAGGTCCGAGAGACCCAGTACTTC.